This TCR beta chain was observed in a study of T-cell reconstitution after alpha-beta-depleted transplantation in children. Unique molecular identifiers were incorporated when the TCRbeta library was constructed. TCRdb redid the calling of the PCR reads with MiXCR, one entry per CDR3 protein. The sample has hundreds of thousands of distinct CDR3 sequences, roughly 13% seen once. The CDR3 length is 15 residues. CDR1 is GTSNPN, CDR2 SVGIG, per germline (reference sequence). Trimming stripped 3 bases from V and 0 bases from J, with 15 bases between. The V gene is TRBV30, the J gene TRBJ2-7, with D tentatively TRBD2 (6 bases). This receptor was identified in a male patient aged 10 to 17 who had a stem cell transplant for acute myeloid leukemia, so the T cells may come from the graft donor. The sample here was PBMCs, mostly from graft donor cells, taken 360 days after TCRalphabeta/CD19-depleted stem cell transplant. CDR3 region: CAWSGGTSSSYEQYF. CDR3 in DNA: TGTGCCTGGAGCGGCGGGACTTCGAGCTCCTACGAGCAGTACTTC.